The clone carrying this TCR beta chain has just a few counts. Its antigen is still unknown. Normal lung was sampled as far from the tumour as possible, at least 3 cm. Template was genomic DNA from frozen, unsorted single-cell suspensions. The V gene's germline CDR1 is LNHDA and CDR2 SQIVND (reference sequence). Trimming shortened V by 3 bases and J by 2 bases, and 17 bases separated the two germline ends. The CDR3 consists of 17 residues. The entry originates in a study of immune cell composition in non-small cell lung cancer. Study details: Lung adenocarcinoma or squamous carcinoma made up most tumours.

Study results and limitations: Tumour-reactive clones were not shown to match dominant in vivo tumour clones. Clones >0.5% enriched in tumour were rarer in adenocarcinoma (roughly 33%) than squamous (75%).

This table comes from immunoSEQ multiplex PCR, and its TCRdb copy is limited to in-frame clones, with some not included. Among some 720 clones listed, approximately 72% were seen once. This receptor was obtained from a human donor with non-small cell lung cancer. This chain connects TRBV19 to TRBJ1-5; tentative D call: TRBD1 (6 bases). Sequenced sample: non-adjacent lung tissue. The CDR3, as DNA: TGTGCCAGTAGTATCCCCCTACAGGGATCTGGCAATCAGCCCCAGCATTTT. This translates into CASSIPLQGSGNQPQHF.